What follows are 9 T cell receptor beta chains derived from one specimen sequenced in a study of CD8 T cells in ankylosing spondylitis. TCRdb reanalysed the 5' RACE reads using MiXCR and keeps one entry per CDR3 protein. The sample yields around 150,000 distinct CDR3 sequences, 18% seen once. Sequenced: blood, either unsorted or a sorted T cell fraction (not recorded which). These receptor sequences come from a male donor with ankylosing spondylitis or in good health (not recorded which).

This clonotype came up many times. This rearrangement joins TRBV6-5 to TRBJ2-1; possibly TRBD2 for D (6 bases). The CDR3 is made up of 16 amino acids. Germline V gives CDR1 MNHEY, CDR2 SVGAGI. The ends were cut back, 1 base at V and 12 bases at J, with 22 bases in the middle. The CDR3 DNA sequence: TGTGCCAGCAGTTACTTTAGGGACTTAGGTCGCCGGCGGCAGTTCTTC. Translated: CASSYFRDLGRRRQFF.

This clonotype was observed at least ten times. The chain carries TRBV7-8 and TRBJ1-4; TRBD1 agrees at 8 bases. CDR3 size: 15 residues. The V and J ends lost 5 bases and 5 bases, in that order; junction bases with no gene match: 7. Germline loops: CDR1 SGHVS, CDR2 FQNEAQ. The CDR3 protein is CASSKGQGRNEKLFF. The CDR3 region has the DNA TGTGCCAGCAGCAAAGGACAGGGCCGGAATGAAAAACTGTTTTTT.

This clonotype has a handful of counts. The chain has TRBV5-1 and TRBJ2-2; D may be TRBD1 or TRBD2 (5 bases each). V dropped 4 bases and J dropped 4 bases, with 17 bases sitting between them. The V gene's germline CDR1 is SGHRS and CDR2 YFSETQ. The CDR3 loop spans 16 amino acids. CDR3 region: CASSPRAGFGTGELFF. Here the CDR3 DNA reads TGCGCCAGCAGCCCCAGGGCGGGCTTTGGCACCGGGGAGCTGTTTTTT. Filled out from reference TRBV5-1 and TRBJ2-2, the complete variable domain reads KAGVTQTPRYLIKTRGQQVTLSCSPISGHRSVSWYQQTPGQGLQFLFEYFSETQRNKGNFPGRFSGRQFSNSRSEMNVSTLELGDSALYLCASSPRAGFGTGELFFGEGSRLTVL.

This clonotype was seen many times. This chain links TRBV29-1 with TRBJ1-2, with D unresolved. V dropped 6 bases and J dropped 8 bases, with 19 bases sitting between them. The CDR3 runs to 13 residues. The germline V gene encodes CDR1 SQVTM and CDR2 ANQGSEA. DNA for the CDR3: TGCAGCGTGACTTACGACGTAGGAATCGGCTACACCTTC. This codes for CSVTYDVGIGYTF.

A few counts support this clonotype. A much larger clone sits a single nucleotide away, making a read error possible. The chain employs TRBV19 and TRBJ2-1; D is unclear. Between the trimmed V and J ends, which lost 5 bases and 4 bases, there was a span of 12 bases. Germline V lookup: CDR1 LNHDA, CDR2 SQIVND (reference sequence). The CDR3 contains 14 residues. The CDR3 coding sequence is TGTGCCAGTAGTCCCTGGATCGGTTACAATGAGCAGTTCTTC. Protein sequence: CASSPWIGYNEQFF.

The V and J genes are TRBV20-1 and TRBJ2-7, with a tentative D call TRBD2 (6 bases). CDR1 is DFQATT and CDR2 is SNEGSKA in the germline V gene (reference sequence). Between the trimmed V and J ends, which lost 3 bases and 4 bases, there was a span of 16 bases. The CDR3 extends over 14 amino acids. For the CDR3, the DNA is TGCAGTGCTAGTCTTGCGGGACGACTTTACGAGCAGTACTTC. Protein sequence: CSASLAGRLYEQYF.

This clonotype was seen ten or more times. V gene TRBV28 combines with J gene TRBJ2-7, with no clear D. V was cut by 8 bases and J by 2 bases, with 10 bases left in between. This CDR3 has 12 amino acids. Germline-derived CDR1 and CDR2 are MDHEN and SYDVKM. The CDR3 reads CASAQPPYEQYF. DNA of the CDR3: TGTGCCAGCGCCCAGCCTCCCTACGAGCAGTACTTC.

This clonotype has ten or more counts. This chain joins TRBV20-1 and TRBJ2-4; the match to TRBD2 covers 10 bases. V lost 5 bases, J lost 5 bases, and 18 bases stayed unmatched. The length of the CDR3 is 18 residues. Germline-derived CDR1 and CDR2 are DFQATT and SNEGSKA (reference sequence). CDR3 region: CSALGGGASGSRQNIQYF. CDR3 coding DNA: TGCAGTGCTCTCGGAGGGGGTGCTAGCGGGAGTCGCCAAAACATTCAGTACTTC.

This clonotype was observed at least ten times. The CDR3 nucleotides are TGCAGTGCTGGGACAGGGGATTACGAGCAGTACTTC. This gives the protein CSAGTGDYEQYF. This sequence joins TRBV20-1 and TRBJ2-7; 10 bases are a match to TRBD1. After removal of 5 bases from V and 4 bases from J, the junction contained 2 bases not matched to a gene. CDR1 DFQATT and CDR2 SNEGSKA come from the germline V gene (reference sequence). The CDR3 runs to 12 residues.